Detailed here is one TCR beta chain. The data belong to a study of blood T cell repertoires in COVID-19. Study details: Some COVID-19 samples were acute and others convalescent; all came from the United States, Italy and Spain.

The data were produced by immunoSEQ multiplex PCR, yet TCRdb's version contains in-frame clones alone and is incomplete. The sample carries around 180,000 clones, 84% recorded once. Germline V gene data show CDR1 as SGHVS and CDR2 as FQNEAQ. CDR3 length: 16 amino acids. The trim removed 6 bases at V and 2 bases at J, leaving 7 bases unmatched. The specimen sequenced was PBMCs or T cells enriched from blood (not recorded which). The TCR sequence derives from a man aged 50 or older who had recovered from COVID-19. The V call is TRBV7-8, the J call TRBJ2-6, with 7 bases fitting TRBD2. CDR3 sequence reads: CASRVLAGAGANVLTF. In DNA form, the CDR3 reads TGTGCCAGCAGAGTGTTGGCGGGGGCTGGGGCCAACGTCCTGACTTTC.